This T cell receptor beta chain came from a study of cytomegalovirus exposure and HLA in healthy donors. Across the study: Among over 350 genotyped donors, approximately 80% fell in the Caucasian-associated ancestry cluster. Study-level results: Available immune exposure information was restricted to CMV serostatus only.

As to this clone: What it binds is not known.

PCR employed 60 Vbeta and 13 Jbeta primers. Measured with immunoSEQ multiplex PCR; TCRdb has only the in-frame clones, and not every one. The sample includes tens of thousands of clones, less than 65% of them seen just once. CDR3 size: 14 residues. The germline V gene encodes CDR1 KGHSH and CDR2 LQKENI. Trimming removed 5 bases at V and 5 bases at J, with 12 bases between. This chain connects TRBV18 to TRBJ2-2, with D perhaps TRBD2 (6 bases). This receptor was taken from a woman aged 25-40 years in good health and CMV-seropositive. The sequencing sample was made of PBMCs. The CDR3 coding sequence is TGTGCCAGCTCAAAGACTAGTCTTACCGGGGAGCTGTTTTTT. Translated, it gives CASSKTSLTGELFF.